The next 23 T cell receptor beta chains were all read from a single sample in a study of human CD8 memory T cell subsets (TCRdb year 2020). A Human TCR Profiling Kit was used to prepare UMI-labeled 5' RACE TCRbeta libraries. TCRdb reprocessed the reads; each CDR3 protein sequence makes one entry, and DNA is unavailable. This sample's listing comprises several thousand distinct CDR3 sequences. About 24% of the sample comes from the top ten. Sequencing was carried out using CD8+ T cells from PBMCs. These TCRs come from a human donor in good health.

This chain joins TRBV27 and TRBJ2-1; absent DNA, TCRdb's TRBD1 call cannot be checked. Germline V gene lookup returns CDR1 MNHEY and CDR2 SMNVEV (reference sequence). The CDR3 loop spans 13 amino acids. The CDR3: CASSLTAKGEQFF.

V usage is TRBV12-3 or TRBV12-4 and J usage is TRBJ1-3. CDR3 length: 14 residues. The CDR3 reads CASTTTGPGNTIYF.

The chain has TRBV5-4 and TRBJ2-3. The V gene's germline CDR1 is SGHNT and CDR2 YYREEE (reference sequence). This CDR3 has 14 amino acids. Here the CDR3 reads CASSLSGSADTQYF.

The chain uses TRBV9 and TRBJ1-5; TCRdb names TRBD1, which stays unverified in the absence of DNA. This CDR3 spans 18 amino acids. Germline V CDR1 and CDR2: SGDLS, YYNGEE. CDR3 in amino acids: CASSVGTGLADSNQPQHF.

The rearrangement uses TRBV7-8 and TRBJ2-1; TCRdb proposes TRBD2, but this gene call is untestable without DNA. The CDR3 has 13 residues. CDR1 and CDR2 from the germline V gene are SGHVS and FQNEAQ. The CDR3 spells CASSPGTGNEQFF. Full variable domain (rest looked up from reference TRBV7-8 and TRBJ2-1): GAGVSQSPRYKVAKRGQDVALRCDPISGHVSLFWYQQALGQGPEFLTYFQNEAQLDKSGLPSDRFFAERPEGSVSTLKIQRTQQEDSAVYLCASSPGTGNEQFFGPGTRLTVL.

This clonotype is labeled medium-sized based on frequency. The chain employs TRBV11-2 and TRBJ2-7; TCRdb's D call, TRBD2, is unchecked because there is no DNA. Germline V lookup: CDR1 SGHAT, CDR2 FQNNGV. This CDR3 comprises 16 residues. The CDR3 reads CASSPHWTSGPYEQYF.

The V and J genes are TRBV12-3 or TRBV12-4 and TRBJ1-2. CDR3 size: 12 residues. The CDR3 reads CASSLINYGYTF.

The CDR3 loop reads CASSYPGLSPDPNEQFF. The genes are TRBV5-6 and TRBJ2-1; the D call of TRBD2 rests on TCRdb alone, since no DNA is present to check it. This CDR3 has 17 residues. Germline CDR1 is SGHDT and CDR2 is YYEEEE.

The V gene is TRBV11-2, the J gene TRBJ2-1. The V gene's germline CDR1 is SGHAT and CDR2 FQNNGV. This CDR3 comprises 12 residues. CDR3 protein: CASSLVGTEQFF.

Considering frequency, this clonotype is medium-sized (0.01 to 0.1%). J is TRBJ1-1 and V is TRBV29-1; TCRdb's D gene call, TRBD1, goes unchecked for lack of DNA. CDR3 length: 12 residues. CDR1 is SQVTM, CDR2 ANQGSEA, per germline. The CDR3 spells CSVGYRVQSSFF.

Judged by frequency, this clonotype is medium-sized. The J gene is TRBJ1-1, the V gene TRBV21-1; TCRdb reports TRBD1, a call that lacks DNA to check it against. TRBV21-1 is a pseudogene locus. The CDR3 spans 14 residues. Here the CDR3 reads CASSKEGREGEAFF.

In terms of frequency, this clonotype is medium-sized. V gene TRBV11-2 combines with J gene TRBJ2-7; with no DNA, the TCRdb D assignment of TRBD2 cannot be verified. Germline V gives CDR1 SGHAT, CDR2 FQNNGV. The CDR3 totals 16 residues. This chain's CDR3 is CASSLESGTSIHEQYF.

The V and J genes are TRBV29-1 and TRBJ2-2; the TCRdb D gene call, TRBD1, has no DNA to confirm it. CDR1 is SQVTM and CDR2 is ANQGSEA in the germline V gene. The CDR3 sequence is 14 residues long. CDR3 amino acids: CSVEIGTGTGELFF.

This clonotype is labeled medium-sized based on frequency. CDR3 amino acids: CASSLGGAVYNEQFF. The chain recombines TRBV27 with TRBJ2-1; without DNA, the TCRdb call of TRBD1 cannot be checked. There are 15 residues in the CDR3. In germline, CDR1 is MNHEY, CDR2 SMNVEV (reference sequence).

The V call is TRBV30, the J call TRBJ2-6; TCRdb's D call, TRBD1, is unchecked because there is no DNA. The germline gives CDR1 GTSNPN, CDR2 SVGIG (reference sequence). CDR3 length: 16 amino acids. The CDR3 region is CAFEPGPASGANVLTF.

This chain joins TRBV30 and TRBJ2-7; the D call from TCRdb, TRBD1, cannot be confirmed without DNA. The CDR3 extends over 13 amino acids. The germline V gene has CDR1 GTSNPN and CDR2 SVGIG (reference sequence). The CDR3 spells CAWGRTGTYEQYF.

The V gene is TRBV9, the J gene TRBJ2-2. The CDR3 is 14 residues long. In germline, CDR1 is SGDLS, CDR2 YYNGEE. The CDR3 loop reads CASSVDPFWGELFF.

V gene TRBV28 combines with J gene TRBJ2-7; TCRdb gives TRBD2 as the D gene, but with no DNA this cannot be confirmed. The CDR3 contains 15 residues. Germline CDR1 reads MDHEN; CDR2 reads SYDVKM. The CDR3 region is CASSFPPGTSYEQYF.

The rearrangement joins TRBV7-2 to TRBJ2-7; TCRdb's D call of TRBD1 is untestable without DNA. This CDR3 is 13 amino acids long. Germline CDR1 reads SGHTA; CDR2 reads FQGNSA. The CDR3 reads CASSFSGSHEQYF.

The chain is built from TRBV5-1 and TRBJ2-7; TCRdb reports TRBD1, a call that lacks DNA to check it against. Germline CDR1 reads SGHRS; CDR2 reads YFSETQ. This CDR3 is built from 15 residues. CDR3 region: CASSSRQGTSYEQYF.

The CDR3 region is CASSLGGPGNTIYF. J is TRBJ1-3 and V is TRBV7-2; the TCRdb D gene call, TRBD1, has no DNA to confirm it. The CDR3 sequence is 14 residues long. Per germline, CDR1 SGHTA and CDR2 FQGNSA.

The J gene is TRBJ2-7, the V gene TRBV19. The CDR3 covers 14 residues. Germline CDR1 reads LNHDA; CDR2 reads SQIVND (reference sequence). The CDR3: CASSIGGISYEQYF.

By frequency, this clonotype is medium-sized (0.01 to 0.1%). J is TRBJ1-5 and V is TRBV12-3 or TRBV12-4; TCRdb's D gene call, TRBD1, goes unchecked for lack of DNA. CDR3 length equals 14 residues. The CDR3 is CASSLNRGNQPQHF.